The rows below give T cell receptor beta chains drawn from one sample of a study of blood T cell repertoires in COVID-19. Assay used: immunoSEQ multiplex PCR; TCRdb lists only in-frame clones, some missing. The repertoire holds more than 250,000 clones, roughly 90% seen once, with around a sixth in the top ten. Input material: PBMCs or T cells enriched from blood (not recorded which). Receptors originate from a woman in her twenties or thirties who had recovered from COVID-19. Both conserved end residues are part of each CDR3. D genes are given only for firm matches. Size tells how often a clone was seen (once, few, many) or the class of an expanded clone, and some rows leave it out.

d_gene	j_gene	abundance	v_gene	CDR3aa	CDR3nt
NA	TRBJ1-2	NA	TRBV14	CASSQDQATENYGYTF	TGTGCCAGCAGCCAAGATCAGGCGACAGAGAACTATGGCTACACCTTC
NA	TRBJ2-6	NA	TRBV18	CASSPGEVGANVLTF	TGTGCCAGCTCACCCGGGGAGGTGGGGGCCAACGTCCTGACTTTC
NA	TRBJ2-7	NA	TRBV5-8	CASSLSRGRNEQYF	TGTGCCAGCAGCTTGTCCAGGGGGAGGAACGAGCAGTACTTC
TRBD2	TRBJ2-1	NA	TRBV9	CASSVAPGGDNEQFF	TGTGCCAGCAGCGTAGCCCCGGGAGGGGACAATGAGCAGTTCTTC
NA	TRBJ1-1	NA	TRBV20-1	CSAVTGPSFF	TGCAGTGCAGTGACAGGCCCGTCTTTCTTT
TRBD1	TRBJ2-7	NA	TRBV6-5	CASSYSTGRYEQYF	TGTGCCAGCAGTTACTCGACAGGGCGCTACGAGCAGTACTTC
TRBD1	TRBJ1-5	NA	TRBV10-3	CAISESNRGTQPQHF	TGTGCCATCAGTGAGTCGAACAGGGGAACTCAGCCCCAGCATTTT
NA	TRBJ2-6	once	TRBV7-2	CASSFRVAGANVLTF	TGTGCCAGCAGCTTCCGGGTTGCTGGGGCCAACGTCCTGACTTTC
TRBD1	TRBJ2-7	once	TRBV24-1	CATSDSGTVKYEQYF	TGTGCCACCAGTGACTCCGGGACAGTTAAGTACGAGCAGTACTTC
TRBD2	TRBJ2-1	NA	TRBV28	CASSNQGFAGGLSSYNEQFF	TGTGCCAGCAGTAACCAGGGGTTTGCGGGGGGCCTCAGCTCCTACAATGAGCAGTTCTTC
NA	TRBJ1-1	once	TRBV19	CASSETTGRTEAFF	TGTGCCAGTAGTGAGACCACAGGGCGAACTGAAGCTTTCTTT
NA	TRBJ2-1	NA	TRBV7-6	CASSFPQGGGGKKNEQFF	TGTGCCAGCAGCTTCCCCCAAGGGGGAGGGGGTAAAAAAAATGAGCAGTTCTTC
NA	TRBJ2-3	NA	TRBV7-9	CASSLGPDTQYF	TGTGCCAGCAGCTTGGGGCCAGATACGCAGTATTTT
NA	TRBJ1-1	once	TRBV28	CASSPPTGEAFF	TGTGCCAGCAGTCCCCCGACTGGAGAAGCTTTCTTT
NA	TRBJ2-5	few	TRBV5-6	CASSPLYRDKETQYF	TGTGCCAGCAGCCCACTATACCGGGACAAGGAGACCCAGTACTTC
TRBD2	TRBJ2-5	NA	TRBV28	CASSQAGAGEETQYF	TGTGCCAGCAGCCAAGCGGGTGCGGGAGAAGAGACCCAGTACTTC
NA	TRBJ1-2	NA	TRBV25-1	CASSHRVGNYGYTF	TGTGCCAGCAGCCACAGGGTTGGGAACTATGGCTACACCTTC
NA	TRBJ2-2	NA	TRBV27	CASSLYVSTGELFF	TGTGCCAGCAGTTTATATGTATCTACCGGGGAGCTGTTTTTT
TRBD2	TRBJ2-3	NA	TRBV4-2	CASSQERGDSTDTQYF	TGTGCCAGCAGCCAAGAGCGGGGGGATTCCACAGATACGCAGTATTTT
NA	TRBJ1-2	NA	TRBV19	CASIPGNRRGHGYTF	TGTGCCAGTATCCCCGGGAACAGAAGAGGGCATGGCTACACCTTC
NA	TRBJ2-5	NA	TRBV2	CANQLERRSETQYF	TGTGCCAACCAACTAGAGCGTAGGTCGGAGACCCAGTACTTC
NA	TRBJ2-7	NA	TRBV30	CAWSYSGNEQYF	TGTGCCTGGAGTTATTCGGGGAACGAGCAGTACTTC
TRBD1	TRBJ2-3	NA	TRBV9	CASSVVVGWGQGTDTQYF	TGTGCCAGCAGCGTAGTAGTGGGGTGGGGACAGGGGACAGATACGCAGTATTTT
TRBD1	TRBJ2-2	once	TRBV3-1/TRBV3-2	CASSQERTGSAGELFF	TGTGCCAGCAGCCAAGAAAGGACAGGGTCGGCCGGGGAGCTGTTTTTT
TRBD2	TRBJ2-2	NA	TRBV19	CASSKREETGELFF	TGTGCCAGTAGCAAGCGGGAGGAGACCGGGGAGCTGTTTTTT
NA	TRBJ1-6	NA	TRBV4-2	CASSQATPNNSPLHF	TGTGCCAGCAGCCAAGCGACACCGAATAATTCACCCCTCCACTTT
NA	TRBJ2-5	NA	TRBV3-1/TRBV3-2	CASSHGGTRSEETQYF	TGTGCCAGCAGCCATGGAGGGACTCGGAGTGAAGAGACCCAGTACTTC
NA	TRBJ1-1	NA	TRBV28	CASSSTDSTEAFF	TGTGCCAGCAGTTCCACGGACAGTACAGAAGCTTTCTTT
TRBD1	TRBJ2-7	NA	TRBV6-5	CASSPYRQGTYEQYF	TGTGCCAGCAGTCCGTACCGACAGGGGACCTACGAGCAGTACTTC
NA	TRBJ2-4	NA	TRBV2	CASTDVQGQNIQYF	TGTGCCAGTACCGATGTCCAGGGCCAAAACATTCAGTACTTC
TRBD2	TRBJ2-3	NA	TRBV28	CASSLPHGGSQYF	TGTGCCAGCAGTTTGCCGCACGGGGGGTCTCAGTATTTT
NA	TRBJ2-7	once	TRBV9	CASSVMPGGAYEQYF	TGTGCCAGCAGCGTAATGCCGGGGGGCGCTTACGAGCAGTACTTC
NA	TRBJ1-1	NA	TRBV20-1	CSAPLVEEAFF	TGCAGTGCTCCCCTGGTTGAGGAAGCTTTCTTT
TRBD1	TRBJ1-5	NA	TRBV7-2	CASSPQGGNQPQHF	TGTGCCAGCAGCCCTCAGGGGGGTAACCAGCCCCAGCATTTT
TRBD2	TRBJ2-3	NA	TRBV7-2	CASSLSSGGSTDTQYF	TGTGCCAGCAGCTTGTCTAGCGGGGGTAGCACAGATACGCAGTATTTT
NA	TRBJ1-1	NA	TRBV2	CASSEHQNTEAFF	TGTGCCAGCAGTGAACATCAGAACACTGAAGCTTTCTTT
TRBD2	TRBJ2-7	NA	TRBV5-1	CASSSDYSGRVLLSYEQYF	TGCGCCAGCAGCTCAGACTATAGCGGGAGAGTCTTACTCTCCTACGAGCAGTACTTC